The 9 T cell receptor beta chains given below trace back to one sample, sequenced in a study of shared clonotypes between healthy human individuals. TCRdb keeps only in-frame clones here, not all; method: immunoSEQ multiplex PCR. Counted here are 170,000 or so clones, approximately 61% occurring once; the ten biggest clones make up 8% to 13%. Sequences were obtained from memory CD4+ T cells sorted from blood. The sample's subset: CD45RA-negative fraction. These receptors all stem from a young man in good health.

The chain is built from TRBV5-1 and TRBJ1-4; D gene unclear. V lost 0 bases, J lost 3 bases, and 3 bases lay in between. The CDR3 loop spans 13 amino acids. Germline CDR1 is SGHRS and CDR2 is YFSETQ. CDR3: CASSLGANEKLFF. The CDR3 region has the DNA TGCGCCAGCAGCTTGGGGGCTAATGAAAAACTGTTTTTT.

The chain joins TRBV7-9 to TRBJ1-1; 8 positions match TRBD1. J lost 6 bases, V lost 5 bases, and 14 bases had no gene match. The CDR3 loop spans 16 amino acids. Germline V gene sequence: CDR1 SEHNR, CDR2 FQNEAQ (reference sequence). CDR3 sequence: CASSPRTGRGGAEAFF. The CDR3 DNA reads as TGTGCCAGCAGCCCCCGGACAGGGAGAGGGGGAGCTGAAGCTTTCTTT.

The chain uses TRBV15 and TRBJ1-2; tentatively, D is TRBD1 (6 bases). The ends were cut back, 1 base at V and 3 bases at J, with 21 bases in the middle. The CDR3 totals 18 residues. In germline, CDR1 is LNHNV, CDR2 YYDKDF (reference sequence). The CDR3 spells CATSRAWGQQGWDYGYTF. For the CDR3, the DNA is TGTGCCACCAGCAGAGCCTGGGGGCAACAGGGTTGGGACTATGGCTACACCTTC.

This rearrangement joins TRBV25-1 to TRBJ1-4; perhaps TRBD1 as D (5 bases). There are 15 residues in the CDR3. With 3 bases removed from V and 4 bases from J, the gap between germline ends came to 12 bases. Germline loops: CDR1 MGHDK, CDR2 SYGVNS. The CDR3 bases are TGTGCCAGCAGTGACTCAAACAGGTTTAATGAAAAACTGTTTTTT. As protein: CASSDSNRFNEKLFF.

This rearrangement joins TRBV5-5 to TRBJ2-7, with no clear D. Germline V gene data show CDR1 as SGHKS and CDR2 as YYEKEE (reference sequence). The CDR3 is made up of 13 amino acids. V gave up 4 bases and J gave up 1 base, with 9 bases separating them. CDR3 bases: TGTGCCAGCAGCCCCGACATGTCCTACGAGCAGTACTTC. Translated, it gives CASSPDMSYEQYF.

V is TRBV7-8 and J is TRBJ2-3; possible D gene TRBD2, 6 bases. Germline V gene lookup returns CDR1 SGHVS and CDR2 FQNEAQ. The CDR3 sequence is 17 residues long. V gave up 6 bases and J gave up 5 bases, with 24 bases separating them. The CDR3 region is CASSRRSGAPGEDTQYF. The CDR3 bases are TGTGCCAGCAGTCGCAGGTCTGGCGCTCCGGGGGAAGATACGCAGTATTTT.

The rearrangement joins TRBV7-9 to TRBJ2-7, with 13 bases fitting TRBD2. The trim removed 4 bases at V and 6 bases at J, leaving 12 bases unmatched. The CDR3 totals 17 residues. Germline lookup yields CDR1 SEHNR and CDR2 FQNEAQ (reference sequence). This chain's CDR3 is CASSSTSGRAEGPEQYF. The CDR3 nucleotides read TGTGCCAGCAGCTCCACTAGCGGGAGGGCCGAGGGGCCCGAGCAGTACTTC. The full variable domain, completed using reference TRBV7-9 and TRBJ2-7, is DTGVSQNPRHKITKRGQNVTFRCDPISEHNRLYWYRQTLGQGPEFLTYFQNEAQLEKSRLLSDRFSAERPKGSFSTLEIQRTEQGDSAMYLCASSSTSGRAEGPEQYFGPGTRLTVT.

In DNA form, the CDR3 reads TGTGCCAGCAGTTTAAGTATCGCCAGGGGAGGCTACACCTTC. This sequence encodes CASSLSIARGGYTF. The chain carries TRBV27 and TRBJ1-2; D is possibly TRBD1 (6 bases). V lost 2 bases and J lost 8, with 15 bases in between. In germline, CDR1 is MNHEY, CDR2 SMNVEV (reference sequence). The CDR3 loop spans 14 amino acids.

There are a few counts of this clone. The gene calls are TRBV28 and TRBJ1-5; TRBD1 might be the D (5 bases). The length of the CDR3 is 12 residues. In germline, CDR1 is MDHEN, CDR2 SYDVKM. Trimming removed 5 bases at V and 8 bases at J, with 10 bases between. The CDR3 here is CASSQGNKPQHF. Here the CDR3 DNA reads TGTGCCAGCAGTCAGGGAAATAAGCCCCAGCATTTT. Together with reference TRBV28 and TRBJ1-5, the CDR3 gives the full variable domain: DVKVTQSSRYLVKRTGEKVFLECVQDMDHENMFWYRQDPGLGLRLIYFSYDVKMKEKGDIPEGYSVSREKKERFSLILESASTNQTSMYLCASSQGNKPQHFGDGTRLSIL.